This T cell receptor (beta chain) stems from a study of control samples from healthy donors and cancer patients. Germline V gene lookup returns CDR1 MRHNA and CDR2 SNTAGT. Trimming took 8 bases from V and 3 from J, leaving 12 bases between them. The CDR3 spans 13 residues. TCRdb keeps only in-frame clones here, not all; method: immunoSEQ multiplex PCR. The table includes 40,000 to 60,000 clones, approximately 91% detected once. The origin of this receptor is a man aged 45-65 years with head and neck cancer. The V call is TRBV6-4, the J call TRBJ2-3; D uncertain. Material for sequencing was PBMCs. CDR3 DNA: TGTGCCAGCGGCTTAGGACCTACAGATACGCAGTATTTT. Its protein product is CASGLGPTDTQYF.